This entry is about one T cell receptor beta chain. Its antigen is unknown. Deep was the level at which the assay was run. Scientists sequenced DNA from unsorted PBMC on ten immunoSEQ deep assay plates. Sequencing was performed with immunoSEQ multiplex PCR; in TCRdb, only in-frame clones are kept and a portion is missing. The sample yields roughly 500,000 clones, 79% seen once. This CDR3 region has 15 residues. Germline V CDR1 and CDR2: SGDLS, YYNGEE. The J segment lost 10 bases and the V segment lost 1 base, leaving 3 bases of the junction unmatched. The source of the sample is a study of shared clonotypes between healthy human individuals. Turning to the study itself: Participating donors consisted of two women and a few men aged 18 to 49.

Study-wide results and caveats: Specimens sampled were limited to blood, with tissue repertoires likely differing.

This receptor was identified in a woman aged 35 to 49 in good health. Some clones in this sample may be carry-over from other donors' samples. V and J are TRBV9 and TRBJ2-1; 15 bases are shared with TRBD2. Specimen: PBMCs. The CDR3, as DNA: TGTGCCAGCAGCGTACCGGGACTAGCGGGAGGCGAGCAGTTCTTC. Protein: CASSVPGLAGGEQFF. The variable domain in full, with the rest retrieved from reference TRBV9 and TRBJ2-1, is DSGVTQTPKHLITATGQRVTLRCSPRSGDLSVYWYQQSLDQGLQFLIQYYNGEERAKGNILERFSAQQFPDLHSELNLSSLELGDSALYFCASSVPGLAGGEQFFGPGTRLTVL.